These 4 T cell receptor beta chains share one sample of origin, sequenced in a study of naive and memory T cell subsets. Both TRBC1 and TRBC2 were covered by a beta constant-region primer of two equimolar oligonucleotides. Nested alpha and beta constant-region primers with the SP2 primer drove four PCR rounds on ligated cDNA. A single record per CDR3 protein comes from TCRdb applying MiXCR to the UMI-ligation and nested PCR reads. The sample includes more than 100,000 distinct CDR3 sequences, approximately 37% of them seen just once. Sequenced sample: central memory CD4+ T cells from blood. The receptor set was obtained from a human donor in good health.

The J gene is TRBJ1-3, the V gene TRBV12-3 or TRBV12-4; D may be TRBD1 (5 bases). This CDR3 spans 13 amino acids. Trimming took 5 bases from V and 7 from J, leaving 12 bases between them. DNA of the CDR3: TGTGCCAGCAGTCTCTCATGGGGCAACACCATATATTTT. This sequence encodes CASSLSWGNTIYF.

This clonotype was found many times. CDR3 in amino acids: CATSRDLGGPEQYF. CDR3 nucleotide sequence: TGTGCCACCAGCAGAGATCTTGGGGGCCCCGAGCAGTACTTC. The chain recombines TRBV15 with TRBJ2-7, with a weak D call TRBD1 (6 bases). The CDR3 runs to 14 residues. Germline lookup yields CDR1 LNHNV and CDR2 YYDKDF (reference sequence). Trimming shortened V by 0 bases and J by 6 bases, and 12 bases separated the two germline ends.

The chain recombines TRBV28 with TRBJ2-7, with D perhaps assigned TRBD1 or TRBD2 (5 bases each). The CDR3 runs to 12 residues. V lost 8 bases and J lost 3, with 11 bases in between. Germline CDR1 is MDHEN and CDR2 is SYDVKM. The CDR3 DNA sequence: TGTGCCAGCCGGGGCCAGAACTACGAGCAGTACTTC. The encoded protein is CASRGQNYEQYF.

This rearrangement joins TRBV5-1 to TRBJ2-1; 7 nucleotides agree with TRBD1. The CDR3 loop spans 16 amino acids. Unmatched junction bases numbered 12, after V lost 4 bases and J lost 5 bases. Germline V gene lookup returns CDR1 SGHRS and CDR2 YFSETQ. The CDR3 loop reads CASSPPIGQENNEQFF. Here the CDR3 DNA reads TGCGCCAGCAGCCCCCCAATCGGACAGGAAAACAATGAGCAGTTCTTC.